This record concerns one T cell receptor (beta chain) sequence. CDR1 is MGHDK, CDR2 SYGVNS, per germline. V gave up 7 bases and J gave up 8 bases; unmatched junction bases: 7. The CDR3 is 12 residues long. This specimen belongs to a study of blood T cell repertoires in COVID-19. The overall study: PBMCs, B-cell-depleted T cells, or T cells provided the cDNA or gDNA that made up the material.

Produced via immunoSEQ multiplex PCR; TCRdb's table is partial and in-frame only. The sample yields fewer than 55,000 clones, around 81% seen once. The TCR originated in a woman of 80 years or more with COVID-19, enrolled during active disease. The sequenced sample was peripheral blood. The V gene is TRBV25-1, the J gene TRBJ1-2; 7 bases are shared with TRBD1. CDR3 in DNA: TGTGCCAGCAATCCCGGGACAGCCGGCTACACCTTC. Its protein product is CASNPGTAGYTF.